This passage covers 18 T cell receptor beta chains from one sample sequenced in a study of shared clonotypes between healthy human individuals. Assay used: immunoSEQ multiplex PCR; TCRdb lists only in-frame clones, some missing. Of about 2.1 million clones detected, about 92% appear once; the ten largest clones hold roughly 1.7%. As defined, naive CD8 cells were CD45RO-negative and positively selected for CCR7, with terminally differentiated effector memory CD45RA+ cells excluded. The sequencing sample was made of naive CD8+ T cells from PBMCs. These receptors all stem from a man between 18 and 35 years old in good health. Some clones in this sample may be carry-over from other donors' samples.

V usage is TRBV19 and J usage is TRBJ2-1, with TRBD2 matching over 9 bases. The V gene end was trimmed by 0 bases and the J gene end by 8 bases; junction bases not matched to a gene: 20. From germline, CDR1 is LNHDA and CDR2 SQIVND (reference sequence). The CDR3 loop spans 20 amino acids. The DNA for the CDR3 is TGTGCCAGTAGTATAGATTTGGGACTAGCCGACGACCCCCTTGGCGATGAGCAGTTCTTC. Amino acids: CASSIDLGLADDPLGDEQFF.

The V call is TRBV19, the J call TRBJ2-5; weak D call: TRBD2 (6 bases). CDR3 length: 16 residues. V lost 5 bases, J lost 5 bases, and 21 bases lay in between. CDR1 LNHDA and CDR2 SQIVND come from the germline V gene (reference sequence). CDR3 coding DNA: TGTGCCAGTAGTGCGGGGACCGGGACTTCTTTGGAGACCCAGTACTTC. Protein sequence: CASSAGTGTSLETQYF.

In the case of this clone: One junction end does not reproduce the germline sequence, and a read error may be involved. The gene calls are TRBV6-6 and TRBJ1-2; D is possibly TRBD1 (6 bases). The CDR3 runs 16 residues. In germline, CDR1 is MNHNY, CDR2 SVGAGI (reference sequence). CDR3 residues: CAGSYSQQGLPYGYTF. In nucleotides, the CDR3 is TGTGCCGGCAGTTACTCGCAGCAGGGGCTGCCCTATGGCTACACCTTC.

The chain employs TRBV13 and TRBJ2-1; D unresolved. Germline CDR1 and CDR2: PRHDT and FYEKMQ (reference sequence). This CDR3 has 16 amino acids. The germline V and J ends were trimmed by 5 bases and 0 bases, with 14 bases remaining between them. CDR3 nucleotides: TGTGCCAGCAGCAGCCCGGCTGTGAGCTCCTACAATGAGCAGTTCTTC. As protein: CASSSPAVSSYNEQFF.

The gene calls are TRBV19 and TRBJ2-3; possibly TRBD1 for D (5 bases). Germline values: CDR1 LNHDA, CDR2 SQIVND (reference sequence). The CDR3 is made up of 15 amino acids. The V end was cut by 7 bases, the J end by 1 base, with 15 bases between. DNA of the CDR3: TGTGCCAGTACCAACAGGCAGGCCCGCACAGATACGCAGTATTTT. Its protein is CASTNRQARTDTQYF.

In its sample, this clone was seen a few times. The rearrangement uses TRBV19 and TRBJ2-1; the match to TRBD1 covers 7 bases. Germline values: CDR1 LNHDA, CDR2 SQIVND (reference sequence). The CDR3 covers 13 residues. V was clipped by 3 bases and J by 6 bases; unmatched bases: 2. CDR3 in DNA: TGTGCCAGTAGTATCGACAGGGCCAATGAGCAGTTCTTC. Encoded protein: CASSIDRANEQFF.

This clone was found a few times. Other nucleotide sequences in the sample specify the same CDR3. This sequence joins TRBV28 and TRBJ2-7; D ambiguous. This CDR3 spans 11 amino acids. V was trimmed by 6 bases and J by 3 bases, leaving 6 bases between them. Germline CDR1 reads MDHEN; CDR2 reads SYDVKM. This CDR3 is CASSPNYEQYF. The CDR3 DNA sequence: TGTGCCAGCAGCCCTAACTACGAGCAGTACTTC.

The chain recombines TRBV19 with TRBJ1-5; D is possibly TRBD1 (6 bases). CDR3 length: 14 residues. V gave up 3 bases and J gave up 5 bases, with 11 bases separating them. Germline V gene data show CDR1 as LNHDA and CDR2 as SQIVND (reference sequence). The CDR3 DNA follows: TGTGCCAGTAGTATTAGAGACAGGTATCAGCCCCAGCATTTT. It translates to CASSIRDRYQPQHF.

The rearrangement links TRBV6-5 to TRBJ2-7, with no clear D. Germline V gives CDR1 MNHEY, CDR2 SVGAGI. V dropped 4 bases and J dropped 4 bases, with 14 bases sitting between them. This CDR3 has 14 residues. The CDR3 loop is CASSWVSLGYEQYF. DNA of the CDR3: TGTGCCAGCAGTTGGGTAAGTCTCGGATACGAGCAGTACTTC.

This clone was observed a handful of times. The genes are TRBV27 and TRBJ1-1; tentative D call: TRBD1 (5 bases). Deletions cut 6 bases from V and 4 bases from J, with 15 bases between. This CDR3 comprises 14 residues. Germline V gene data show CDR1 as MNHEY and CDR2 as SMNVEV (reference sequence). CDR3: CASRVMGVRTEAFF. The CDR3 DNA sequence: TGTGCCAGCAGGGTCATGGGGGTGCGCACTGAAGCTTTCTTT.

The chain has TRBV27 and TRBJ2-1; unclear D gene. CDR3 length: 13 amino acids. Germline values: CDR1 MNHEY, CDR2 SMNVEV (reference sequence). Trimming took off 4 bases at V and 1 base at J, with 5 bases between the two ends. CDR3 region: CASSSESYNEQFF. In nucleotides, the CDR3 is TGTGCCAGCAGTTCCGAGTCCTACAATGAGCAGTTCTTC.

A note on this clone: Within the sample, other DNA sequences also encode this same CDR3. V and J are TRBV28 and TRBJ2-7; 8 bases fit TRBD2. Looked up from germline, CDR1 is MDHEN and CDR2 is SYDVKM. Trimming took 5 bases from V and 2 from J; bases not matched to a gene: 5. The CDR3 extends over 14 amino acids. CDR3 in DNA: TGTGCCAGCAGTCCAGGACTAGCTGCCTACGAGCAGTACTTC. It specifies CASSPGLAAYEQYF.

This chain links TRBV19 with TRBJ2-1; D ambiguous. CDR1 is LNHDA, CDR2 SQIVND, per germline (reference sequence). The CDR3 covers 14 residues. V shed 0 bases and J shed 6 bases, with 9 bases lying between them. CDR3 amino acids: CASSIDPGLNEQFF. CDR3 DNA sequence: TGTGCCAGTAGTATAGATCCTGGGCTCAATGAGCAGTTCTTC.

This chain uses TRBV5-6 with TRBJ1-5; D is ambiguous. V lost 4 bases to trimming and J lost 6 bases, with 17 bases between them. The CDR3 loop spans 15 amino acids. The germline CDR1 and CDR2 sequences are SGHDT and YYEEEE. The CDR3 here is CASSAGPEESQPQHF. CDR3 bases: TGTGCCAGCAGCGCCGGGCCAGAAGAAAGTCAGCCCCAGCATTTT.

The chain joins TRBV15 to TRBJ2-1; TRBD1 agrees at 9 bases. Per germline, CDR1 LNHNV and CDR2 YYDKDF (reference sequence). This CDR3 has 16 amino acids. Unmatched junction bases numbered 11, after V lost 5 bases and J lost 6 bases. The CDR3 nucleotides are TGTGCCACCAGCCCCCTATACGGGACAGGGTTCAATGAGCAGTTCTTC. Amino acid sequence: CATSPLYGTGFNEQFF.

This chain uses TRBV7-9 with TRBJ1-3; a possible D gene is TRBD1 (5 bases). V lost 5 bases to trimming and J lost 7 bases, with 21 bases between them. There are 16 residues in the CDR3. Germline CDR1 SEHNR, CDR2 FQNEAQ (reference sequence). The CDR3 protein is CASSPPSRAARNTIYF. The CDR3 DNA follows: TGTGCCAGCAGCCCCCCAAGCAGGGCAGCACGGAACACCATATATTTT.

The rearrangement joins TRBV18 to TRBJ2-1; D may be TRBD2 (6 bases). Trimming took off 5 bases at V and 0 bases at J, with 14 bases between the two ends. The length of the CDR3 is 16 residues. Germline V gene lookup returns CDR1 KGHSH and CDR2 LQKENI. CDR3 coding DNA: TGTGCCAGCTCAACGTCTAGCGATAGCTCCTACAATGAGCAGTTCTTC. It translates to CASSTSSDSSYNEQFF.

This clone has more than one count but fewer than ten. The chain links TRBV7-9 to TRBJ1-1; D remains ambiguous. The germline gives CDR1 SEHNR, CDR2 FQNEAQ (reference sequence). Trimming shortened V by 5 bases and J by 5 bases, and 15 bases separated the two germline ends. The CDR3 has 14 amino acids. The CDR3 DNA follows: TGTGCCAGCAGCCTAACAGCGTCTGGGACTGAAGCTTTCTTT. It is translated as CASSLTASGTEAFF. Using reference TRBV7-9 and TRBJ1-1 for the parts outside the CDR3, the full variable domain is DTGVSQNPRHKITKRGQNVTFRCDPISEHNRLYWYRQTLGQGPEFLTYFQNEAQLEKSRLLSDRFSAERPKGSFSTLEIQRTEQGDSAMYLCASSLTASGTEAFFGQGTRLTVV.